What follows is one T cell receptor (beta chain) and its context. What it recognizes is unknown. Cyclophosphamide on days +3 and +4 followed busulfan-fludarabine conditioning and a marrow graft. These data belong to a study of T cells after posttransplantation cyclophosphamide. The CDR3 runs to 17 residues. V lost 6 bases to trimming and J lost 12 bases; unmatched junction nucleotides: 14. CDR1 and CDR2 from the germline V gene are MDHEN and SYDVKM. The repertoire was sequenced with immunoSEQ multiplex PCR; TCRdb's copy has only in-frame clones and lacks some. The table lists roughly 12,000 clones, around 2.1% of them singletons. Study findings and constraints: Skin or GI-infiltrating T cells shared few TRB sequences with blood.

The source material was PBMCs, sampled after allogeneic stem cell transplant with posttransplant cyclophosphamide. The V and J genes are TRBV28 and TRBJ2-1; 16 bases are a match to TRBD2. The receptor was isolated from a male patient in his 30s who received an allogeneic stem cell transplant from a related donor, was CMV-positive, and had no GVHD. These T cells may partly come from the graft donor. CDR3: CASSLVPGLAGGPGQFF. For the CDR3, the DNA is TGTGCCAGCAGCCTCGTGCCGGGACTAGCGGGAGGGCCAGGGCAGTTCTTC.